The 25 T cell receptor beta chains below come from one sample, sequenced in a study of T cell changes during pregnancy in multiple sclerosis. Some clones are missing from TCRdb's copy, which holds only in-frame ones; the method was immunoSEQ multiplex PCR. The sample records more than 55,000 clones, approximately 90% being singletons. Source: peripheral blood, taken in the first trimester of pregnancy. These receptors were obtained from a female donor in good health, enrolled as a control in a pregnancy study.

The rearrangement links TRBV20-1 to TRBJ2-1, with no clear D. The V end was cut by 3 bases, the J end by 8 bases, with 8 bases between. The CDR3 is 11 residues long. Germline V lookup: CDR1 DFQATT, CDR2 SNEGSKA (reference sequence). The CDR3, as DNA: TGCAGTGCTAGGACTTATCATGAGCAGTTCTTC. Translating it yields CSARTYHEQFF.

The V and J genes are TRBV29-1 and TRBJ2-7; TRBD1 is a possible D gene (5 bases). The CDR3 runs to 12 residues. The V end was cut by 6 bases, the J end by 4 bases, with 13 bases between. CDR1 SQVTM and CDR2 ANQGSEA come from the germline V gene. CDR3 coding DNA: TGCAGCGTCCGGACACAGCCTTACGAGCAGTACTTC. It specifies CSVRTQPYEQYF.

This clone came up a few times. This sequence joins TRBV27 and TRBJ2-7; 8 bases fit TRBD1. This CDR3 has 13 residues. With 8 bases clipped from V and 1 base from J, the junction kept 4 bases outside the gene matches. In germline, CDR1 is MNHEY, CDR2 SMNVEV (reference sequence). This chain's CDR3 is CASGTGPSYEQYF. The CDR3 DNA follows: TGTGCCAGCGGGACAGGACCTTCCTACGAGCAGTACTTC.

The J gene is TRBJ2-2, the V gene TRBV5-1; 8 nucleotides line up with TRBD1. After removal of 6 bases from V and 3 bases from J, the junction contained 4 bases not matched to a gene. The CDR3 loop spans 14 amino acids. In germline, CDR1 is SGHRS, CDR2 YFSETQ. The CDR3 region has the DNA TGCGCCAGCAAGAAACAGGGGGACACCGGGGAGCTGTTTTTT. This sequence encodes CASKKQGDTGELFF.

The gene calls are TRBV11-3 and TRBJ2-3, with no clear D. Trimming removed 1 base from V and 1 base from J, with 9 bases in between. CDR3 length: 15 residues. Germline V gene data show CDR1 as SGHNT and CDR2 as YENEEA. The CDR3, as DNA: TGTGCCAGCAGCTTAGGCGCCTCCCGCACAGATACGCAGTATTTT. Its protein is CASSLGASRTDTQYF.

This clone was seen only once. This chain uses TRBV30 with TRBJ1-5; TRBD1 matches at 9 bases. The CDR3 consists of 16 residues. With V trimmed by 1 base and J by 6 bases, 10 bases remained unmatched. The germline CDR1 and CDR2 sequences are GTSNPN and SVGIG (reference sequence). DNA of the CDR3: TGTGCCTGGAGTGACCCGGGACAGGGTAGGGGTCAGCCCCAGCATTTT. Amino acid sequence: CAWSDPGQGRGQPQHF. The full variable domain, completed using reference TRBV30 and TRBJ1-5, is SQTIHQWPATLVQPVGSPLSLECTVEGTSNPNLYWYRQAAGRGLQLLFYSVGIGQISSEVPQNLSASRPQDRQFILSSKKLLLSDSGFYLCAWSDPGQGRGQPQHFGDGTRLSIL.

The chain employs TRBV9 and TRBJ2-2; D is unresolved. Germline V CDR1 and CDR2: SGDLS, YYNGEE. The V end was cut by 3 bases, the J end by 3 bases, with 6 bases between. There are 13 residues in the CDR3. The CDR3 is CASSATDTGELFF. The CDR3 DNA reads TGTGCCAGCAGCGCCACAGACACCGGGGAGCTGTTTTTT.

This chain links TRBV7-6 with TRBJ2-7, with D tentatively TRBD2 (5 bases). There are 14 residues in the CDR3. Germline V lookup: CDR1 SGHVS, CDR2 FNYEAQ. V lost 1 base to trimming and J lost 2 bases, with 9 bases between them. The CDR3 reads CASSLGGSAYEQYF. Here the CDR3 DNA reads TGTGCCAGCAGCTTAGGAGGGTCAGCCTACGAGCAGTACTTC.

This clone was observed once. The chain uses TRBV7-9 and TRBJ1-1, with 7 bases that match TRBD1. Germline V gene sequence: CDR1 SEHNR, CDR2 FQNEAQ (reference sequence). CDR3 size: 17 residues. V lost 3 bases to trimming and J lost 3 bases; unmatched junction nucleotides: 13. The DNA for the CDR3 is TGTGCCAGCAGCTTTGGGAAGGGGGCCCAATTGGACACTGAAGCTTTCTTT. This encodes CASSFGKGAQLDTEAFF.

The chain combines TRBV6-6 with TRBJ2-3; 10 bases fit TRBD2. J gave up 5 bases and V 5 bases, and 4 bases lay outside the gene matches. The CDR3 is 14 residues long. From germline, CDR1 is MNHNY and CDR2 SVGAGI (reference sequence). The CDR3 sequence is CASSTSGAGDTQYF. CDR3 bases: TGTGCCAGCAGTACTAGCGGGGCGGGAGATACGCAGTATTTT.

The gene calls are TRBV7-9 and TRBJ2-1, with TRBD1 matching over 9 bases. Per germline, CDR1 SEHNR and CDR2 FQNEAQ (reference sequence). CDR3 size: 17 residues. Trimming removed 4 bases from V and 8 bases from J; junction bases left unmatched: 15. CDR3 coding DNA: TGTGCCAGCAGCTACAATTCCGGGACAGGGCGCGCAGATGAGCAGTTCTTC. The encoded protein is CASSYNSGTGRADEQFF.

In its sample, this clone was seen once. The V and J genes are TRBV27 and TRBJ2-7, with D tentatively TRBD1 (6 bases). CDR1 is MNHEY, CDR2 SMNVEV, per germline (reference sequence). This CDR3 is built from 15 residues. Trimming pared 0 bases from V and 2 bases from J, leaving 11 bases between. The CDR3, as DNA: TGTGCCAGCAGTTTATCTGTAGGGGGAACCTACGAGCAGTACTTC. It yields the protein CASSLSVGGTYEQYF.

This clone is a singleton in its sample. This chain uses TRBV7-9 with TRBJ1-5; unclear D gene. The V gene lost 8 bases and the J gene lost 2 bases, with 7 bases spanning the gap. Germline V lookup: CDR1 SEHNR, CDR2 FQNEAQ (reference sequence). This CDR3 has 12 residues. This CDR3 is CASGRGNQPQHF. The CDR3 DNA is TGTGCCAGCGGGCGTGGCAATCAGCCCCAGCATTTT.

CDR3 sequence reads: CASSEAQGAYGYTF. The CDR3 DNA reads as TGTGCCAGCAGTGAAGCGCAGGGGGCTTATGGCTACACCTTC. The chain is built from TRBV2 and TRBJ1-2; 8 bases agree with TRBD1. CDR3 size: 14 residues. Germline-derived CDR1 and CDR2 are SNHLY and FYNNEI. V trimming: 0 bases; J trimming: 5 bases; junction bases outside the gene matches: 2. Variable domain in full (rest from reference TRBV2 and TRBJ1-2): EPEVTQTPSHQVTQMGQEVILRCVPISNHLYFYWYRQILGQKVEFLVSFYNNEISEKSEIFDDQFSVERPDGSNFTLKIRSTKLEDSAMYFCASSEAQGAYGYTFGSGTRLTVV.

The chain couples TRBV19 to TRBJ2-1; 7 nucleotides line up with TRBD2. This CDR3 is built from 15 residues. With V trimmed by 7 bases and J by 3 bases, 9 bases remained unmatched. From germline, CDR1 is LNHDA and CDR2 SQIVND (reference sequence). The CDR3 DNA sequence: TGTGCCAGTACCGCTGCTAGCGGTTACTACAATGAGCAGTTCTTC. It is translated as CASTAASGYYNEQFF.

The chain carries TRBV5-4 and TRBJ2-1, with a possible D match to TRBD1 (6 bases). Looked up from germline, CDR1 is SGHNT and CDR2 is YYREEE (reference sequence). V lost 0 bases to trimming and J lost 6 bases, with 10 bases between them. The CDR3 has 14 amino acids. Written as DNA, the CDR3 is TGTGCCAGCAGCTTGGAACAGGGTGGCAATGAGCAGTTCTTC. Its protein is CASSLEQGGNEQFF.

J is TRBJ2-7 and V is TRBV28; possibly TRBD1 for D (8 bases). Germline CDR1 is MDHEN and CDR2 is SYDVKM. This CDR3 comprises 15 residues. V was shortened by 5 bases and J by 4 bases, with 18 bases between the two germline ends. The CDR3 protein is CASSQNRGGTYEQYF. CDR3 coding DNA: TGTGCCAGCAGTCAGAACAGGGGGGGGACTTACGAGCAGTACTTC.

The chain combines TRBV7-2 with TRBJ2-5, with D uncertain. The CDR3 has 12 residues. CDR1 and CDR2 (germline): SGHTA, FQGNSA. Trimming took 3 bases from V and 2 from J, leaving 4 bases between them. The CDR3 sequence is CASSFGQETQYF. The CDR3 DNA is TGTGCCAGCAGCTTCGGTCAAGAGACCCAGTACTTC.

The J gene is TRBJ2-3, the V gene TRBV4-1, with 11 positions matching TRBD2. This CDR3 spans 16 amino acids. The V gene's germline CDR1 is MGHRA and CDR2 YSYEKL. Trimming removed 1 base from V and 3 bases from J; junction bases left unmatched: 3. CDR3 region: CASSQALAGVTDTQYF. The CDR3 coding sequence is TGCGCCAGCAGCCAAGCACTAGCGGGAGTGACAGATACGCAGTATTTT.

V usage is TRBV2 and J usage is TRBJ1-1; TRBD1 matches 7 bases. CDR1 and CDR2 from the germline V gene are SNHLY and FYNNEI. V lost 3 bases, J lost 3 bases, and 1 base stayed unmatched. The CDR3 consists of 13 residues. The CDR3, as DNA: TGTGCCAGCAGTGACAGGGGGTACACTGAAGCTTTCTTT. This codes for CASSDRGYTEAFF.

V gene TRBV6-6 combines with J gene TRBJ1-5, with 8 nucleotides matching TRBD1. The CDR3 runs to 13 residues. J was trimmed by 3 bases and V by 9 bases; bases with no gene match: 4. CDR1 is MNHNY and CDR2 is SVGAGI in the germline V gene (reference sequence). CDR3 residues: CASGTGYNQPQHF. CDR3 DNA: TGTGCCAGTGGGACAGGCTACAATCAGCCCCAGCATTTT.

The J gene is TRBJ2-5, the V gene TRBV6-6; maybe TRBD1 (6 bases). The germline V and J ends were trimmed by 0 bases and 2 bases, with 10 bases remaining between them. CDR1 and CDR2 (germline): MNHNY, SVGAGI (reference sequence). The CDR3 loop spans 15 amino acids. The CDR3 region has the DNA TGTGCCAGCAGTTACTCGACAGGACCACAAGAGACCCAGTACTTC. As protein: CASSYSTGPQETQYF.

V and J are TRBV1 and TRBJ2-1; the D call TRBD2 from the table was never checked on the DNA. TRBV1 is classified as a pseudogene. The CDR3 length is 15 residues. The CDR3 nucleotides are TGCACCAGCAGCCGCCGGGCAGGAGGGGCGAGTGAGCAGTTCTTC. Amino acids: CTSSRRAGGASEQFF.

The chain carries TRBV28 and TRBJ1-3, with D possibly TRBD1 on 5 matching bases. The V end lost 7 bases, the J end lost 4 bases, and 14 bases lay between the germline ends. CDR1 MDHEN and CDR2 SYDVKM come from the germline V gene. The length of the CDR3 is 14 residues. CDR3 in amino acids: CASTTSRGGNTIYF. CDR3 nucleotide sequence: TGTGCCAGCACCACCTCAAGGGGCGGAAACACCATATATTTT.

V and J are TRBV2 and TRBJ2-1; 7 bases line up with TRBD1. V was pared by 8 bases and J by 9 bases, with 16 bases of the junction left unmatched. Germline-derived CDR1 and CDR2 are SNHLY and FYNNEI. The CDR3 runs 15 residues. CDR3 DNA: TGTGCCAGCGGCCAGTGGGACAGATCAAGGGTTGAGCAGTTCTTC. Translation: CASGQWDRSRVEQFF. Using reference TRBV2 and TRBJ2-1 for the parts outside the CDR3, the full variable domain is EPEVTQTPSHQVTQMGQEVILRCVPISNHLYFYWYRQILGQKVEFLVSFYNNEISEKSEIFDDQFSVERPDGSNFTLKIRSTKLEDSAMYFCASGQWDRSRVEQFFGPGTRLTVL.